This paragraph covers one T cell receptor beta chain sequence. The sample originates from a study of blood T cell repertoires in COVID-19. Study background: Donors in the United States, Italy and Spain gave samples during acute or convalescent COVID-19. T cells, B-cell-depleted T cells, or PBMCs provided the cDNA or gDNA that served as material.

Authors' data handling: Scientists estimated how many nucleated cells there were by amplifying reference gene primers. Sequenced by immunoSEQ multiplex PCR; TCRdb stores in-frame clones only, minus some. The DNA gave D and trimming, while V, J and clone size come from that table. Among some 270,000 clones, approximately 91% were seen once, and the ten largest hold approximately 2.2%. The CDR3 is 14 residues long. Trimming took 5 bases from V and 4 from J, leaving 14 bases between them. Per the germline V gene, CDR1 is LNHDA and CDR2 is SQIVND (reference sequence). Sequencing used peripheral blood. This clonotype was sampled from a man aged 50 to 59 with acute or convalescent COVID-19. The chain carries TRBV19 and TRBJ1-2; D is unclear. The DNA of the CDR3 is TGTGCCAGTAGTTTGACATGGGTATCCTATGGCTACACCTTC. It specifies CASSLTWVSYGYTF.